The 27 T cell receptor beta chains below were found in one sample sequenced in a study of siplizumab effects on memory and regulatory T cells (dated by TCRdb to about 2019). Libraries were constructed by the immunoSEQ multiplex PCR assay. As stored in TCRdb, this immuneACCESS dataset retains in-frame rearrangements with V and J assigned. A fraction of the clones does not appear; measured against another copy, unresolved V genes explain less than half of the discrepancy, and the remainder lacks a known reason. The sample table shows 100,000 or so clones, and more than 85% are seen once. Roughly 2.6% of the sample is held by the ten biggest clonotypes. The sample was CD4+ T cells sorted from blood. The receptors originated from a human donor in good health. Some clones in this sample may be carry-over from other donors' samples.

This sequence joins TRBV19 and TRBJ2-1; tentative D call: TRBD1 (6 bases). The CDR3 contains 13 residues. Germline CDR1 and CDR2: LNHDA and SQIVND (reference sequence). The germline V and J ends were trimmed by 6 bases and 3 bases, with 9 bases remaining between them. The CDR3 nucleotides are TGTGCCAGTAGCAGGGGCGGCTACAATGAGCAGTTCTTC. It is translated as CASSRGGYNEQFF.

The rearrangement uses TRBV15 and TRBJ2-5, with D tentatively TRBD1 (7 bases). The CDR3 is made up of 15 amino acids. Trimming took 1 base from V and 1 from J, leaving 10 bases between them. Germline CDR1 is LNHNV and CDR2 is YYDKDF (reference sequence). The chain's CDR3 is CATSRGGTAQETQYF. CDR3 DNA: TGTGCCACCAGCAGAGGCGGGACAGCCCAAGAGACCCAGTACTTC.

V and J are TRBV27 and TRBJ1-5; possibly TRBD1 for D (5 bases). The V gene lost 6 bases and the J gene lost 6 bases, with 12 bases spanning the gap. Germline V gene lookup returns CDR1 MNHEY and CDR2 SMNVEV (reference sequence). This CDR3 region has 13 residues. The CDR3 nucleotides are TGTGCCAGCAGCCCCCTCCAGGGTCAGCCCCAGCATTTT. Translating gives CASSPLQGQPQHF.

CDR3 DNA sequence: TGTGCCAGCAGCACAGGCCCCAAGGAGAATGAGCAGTTCTTC. Translated: CASSTGPKENEQFF. The chain has TRBV11-2 and TRBJ2-1; possible D gene TRBD1, 5 bases. Trimming removed 5 bases from V and 7 bases from J, with 15 bases in between. This CDR3 has 14 amino acids. Germline V lookup: CDR1 SGHAT, CDR2 FQNNGV.

The chain has TRBV18 and TRBJ2-7, with a weak D call TRBD1 (6 bases). CDR3 length: 15 residues. The V end lost 3 bases, the J end lost 4 bases, and 16 bases lay between the germline ends. Germline lookup yields CDR1 KGHSH and CDR2 LQKENI. CDR3 bases: TGTGCCAGCTCACCCCCCGGGACAAGGGGATACGAGCAGTACTTC. This translates into CASSPPGTRGYEQYF. Full variable domain (rest looked up from reference TRBV18 and TRBJ2-7): NAGVMQNPRHLVRRRGQEARLRCSPMKGHSHVYWYRQLPEEGLKFMVYLQKENIIDESGMPKERFSAEFPKEGPSILRIQQVVRGDSAAYFCASSPPGTRGYEQYFGPGTRLTVT.

The chain couples TRBV5-8 to TRBJ2-3; D is unresolved. The CDR3 totals 13 residues. V shed 4 bases and J shed 6 bases, with 12 bases lying between them. Germline CDR1 reads SGHTS; CDR2 reads YDEGEE. DNA of the CDR3: TGTGCCAGCAGCATGGGAAAAGGGGATACGCAGTATTTT. It is translated as CASSMGKGDTQYF.

The rearrangement uses TRBV5-4 and TRBJ2-1, with D possibly TRBD1 on 6 matching bases. Trimming pared 4 bases from V and 0 bases from J, leaving 14 bases between. CDR3 length equals 16 residues. The V gene's germline CDR1 is SGHNT and CDR2 YYREEE (reference sequence). The CDR3, as DNA: TGTGCCAGCAGCGGCCCAGGGGCTAGCTCCTACAATGAGCAGTTCTTC. The encoded protein is CASSGPGASSYNEQFF.

V is TRBV7-2 and J is TRBJ2-2; tentative D call: TRBD2 (5 bases). Germline-derived CDR1 and CDR2 are SGHTA and FQGNSA. Trimming left V 7 bases short and J 5 bases short, with 14 bases between. The CDR3 runs 14 residues. The CDR3 DNA sequence: TGTGCCAGCATCCCGGGGTTAAGGACCGGGGAGCTGTTTTTT. Its protein is CASIPGLRTGELFF.

This clone has only one observation. The CDR3 loop is CASSQGKSYEQYF. DNA of the CDR3: TGCGCCAGCAGCCAGGGGAAGTCCTACGAGCAGTACTTC. The gene calls are TRBV5-1 and TRBJ2-5; tentative D call: TRBD1 (6 bases). With the DNA end fitting TRBJ2-7 better, the J assignment may be wrong. Germline-derived CDR1 and CDR2 are SGHRS and YFSETQ. The CDR3 spans 13 residues.

The genes are TRBV2 and TRBJ2-3; 10 bases agree with TRBD1. J lost 1 base, V lost 6 bases, and 4 bases had no gene match. In germline, CDR1 is SNHLY, CDR2 FYNNEI. CDR3 length: 15 residues. The CDR3 is CASSRGTGGTDTQYF. In DNA form, the CDR3 reads TGTGCCAGCAGCAGAGGGACAGGGGGCACAGATACGCAGTATTTT.

This clone occurred once. V is TRBV5-1 and J is TRBJ2-3; D not resolved. The CDR3 sequence is 13 residues long. CDR1 is SGHRS and CDR2 is YFSETQ in the germline V gene. V was clipped by 5 bases and J by 4 bases, with 11 bases between them. The chain's CDR3 is CASRFDFADTQYF. For the CDR3, the DNA is TGCGCCAGCAGATTCGACTTCGCAGATACGCAGTATTTT.

This sequence joins TRBV4-2 and TRBJ1-4; D ambiguous. Deletions cut 5 bases from V and 4 bases from J, with 8 bases between. CDR1 and CDR2 (germline): LGHNA, YNFKEQ. There are 13 residues in the CDR3. The CDR3 DNA reads TGTGCCAGCAGCTCGACGGTTAATGAAAAACTGTTTTTT. Protein product: CASSSTVNEKLFF.

This chain links TRBV10-3 with TRBJ2-3; TRBD1 matches at 11 bases. Germline lookup yields CDR1 ENHRY and CDR2 SYGVKD. Unmatched junction bases numbered 4, after V lost 3 bases and J lost 2 bases. The length of the CDR3 is 16 residues. CDR3 protein: CAISDSGQGVTDTQYF. The CDR3 DNA reads TGTGCCATCAGTGACTCGGGACAGGGGGTCACAGATACGCAGTATTTT.

Written as DNA, the CDR3 is TGTGCCAGCGAGGCCAGCTCCTACGAGCAGTACTTC. Its translation: CASEASSYEQYF. The chain recombines TRBV6-1 with TRBJ2-7; no definite D call. CDR1 is MNHNS, CDR2 SASEGT, per germline. The CDR3 runs 12 residues. V was cut by 8 bases and J by 0 bases, with 8 bases left in between.

V and J are TRBV19 and TRBJ2-5; D is uncertain. Trimming pared 3 bases from V and 0 bases from J, leaving 8 bases between. CDR1 and CDR2 from the germline V gene are LNHDA and SQIVND (reference sequence). The CDR3 runs 14 residues. In DNA, the CDR3 is TGTGCCAGTAGTATGGTCTGGTACCAAGAGACCCAGTACTTC. Translating it yields CASSMVWYQETQYF.

The chain carries TRBV19 and TRBJ2-7; TRBD2 is a possible D gene (6 bases). The CDR3 spans 15 residues. The germline gives CDR1 LNHDA, CDR2 SQIVND (reference sequence). Trimming stripped 3 bases from V and 3 bases from J, with 15 bases between. CDR3 nucleotides: TGTGCCAGTAGTATCGGCACTCGGGGGTACTACGAGCAGTACTTC. Protein product: CASSIGTRGYYEQYF.

This clone showed up just once. The chain uses TRBV2 and TRBJ2-1; 8 nucleotides agree with TRBD2. The CDR3 is 16 residues long. V lost 2 bases, J lost 1 base, and 4 bases stayed unmatched. Germline CDR1 is SNHLY and CDR2 is FYNNEI. CDR3 loop: CASSEISGGSYNEQFF. As DNA, the CDR3 is TGTGCCAGCAGTGAAATCTCGGGGGGGTCCTACAATGAGCAGTTCTTC.

This rearrangement joins TRBV7-3 to TRBJ2-2; D gene uncertain. CDR3 length equals 14 residues. Trimming cost V 1 base and J 1 base, with 4 bases left between them. Per the germline V gene, CDR1 is SGHTA and CDR2 is FQGTGA. The CDR3 region has the DNA TGTGCCAGCAGCTTAAGCGGGAACACCGGGGAGCTGTTTTTT. Translation gives CASSLSGNTGELFF.

The V gene is TRBV30, the J gene TRBJ2-7; the D call may be TRBD1 or TRBD2 (5 bases each). The CDR3 sequence is 12 residues long. Trimming left V 8 bases short and J 1 base short, with 12 bases between. Germline CDR1 reads GTSNPN; CDR2 reads SVGIG (reference sequence). The CDR3 here is CAGRDVSYEQYF. The CDR3 DNA follows: TGTGCCGGACGGGACGTTTCCTACGAGCAGTACTTC.

The CDR3 DNA follows: TGTGCCAGCAGTTTCCGGGGCCCGAACACTGAAGCTTTCTTT. This translates into CASSFRGPNTEAFF. This chain uses TRBV27 with TRBJ1-1; TRBD1 is a possible D gene (5 bases). Germline lookup yields CDR1 MNHEY and CDR2 SMNVEV (reference sequence). V shed 3 bases and J shed 1 base, with 9 bases lying between them. The CDR3 runs 14 residues.

V and J are TRBV2 and TRBJ2-7; the D gene could be TRBD1 or TRBD2 (5 bases each). Germline CDR1 is SNHLY and CDR2 is FYNNEI. The V end was cut by 6 bases, the J end by 4 bases, with 7 bases between. The CDR3 is made up of 11 amino acids. The DNA of the CDR3 is TGTGCCAGCAGAGGGGAGTACGAGCAGTACTTC. Its translation is CASRGEYEQYF.

The chain recombines TRBV18 with TRBJ2-3; TRBD2 matches at 15 bases. The CDR3 consists of 18 residues. V shed 2 bases and J 4 bases; nucleotides not matched to a gene: 7. Germline V gene lookup returns CDR1 KGHSH and CDR2 LQKENI. The CDR3 nucleotides are TGTGCCAGCTCACCAGGACTAGCGGGAGGGGTGTTACCAGATACGCAGTATTTT. Its translation: CASSPGLAGGVLPDTQYF.

V and J are TRBV30 and TRBJ1-1; 9 positions match TRBD1. The CDR3 spans 12 residues. Germline V gene sequence: CDR1 GTSNPN, CDR2 SVGIG (reference sequence). Germline trimming cut 5 bases from V and 5 bases from J; bases unmatched to any gene: 3. CDR3 DNA: TGTGCCTGGGACAGGGGGAAAACTGAAGCTTTCTTT. Its protein is CAWDRGKTEAFF.

The CDR3 region is CASSYSRDRAVMPQHF. The DNA for the CDR3 is TGTGCCAGCAGTTACTCCCGGGACCGGGCTGTCATGCCCCAGCATTTT. The chain employs TRBV6-5 and TRBJ1-5, with D perhaps TRBD1 (5 bases). Germline CDR1 MNHEY, CDR2 SVGAGI. Trimming stripped 0 bases from V and 9 bases from J, with 18 bases between. The CDR3 has 16 residues.

The chain combines TRBV5-6 with TRBJ1-1; D may be TRBD1 (6 bases). The germline CDR1 and CDR2 sequences are SGHDT and YYEEEE. V lost 5 bases to trimming and J lost 3 bases, with 20 bases between them. The CDR3 sequence is 16 residues long. The CDR3 protein is CASSQGGQIRDTEAFF. Here the CDR3 DNA reads TGTGCCAGCAGTCAAGGAGGACAGATTAGGGACACTGAAGCTTTCTTT.

This clone was seen a single time. DNA for the CDR3: TGTGCCAGCAGCTTTCAGGGGGCGGCTTGGTTTGAGTCTGGAAACACCATATATTTT. Encoded protein: CASSFQGAAWFESGNTIYF. The chain couples TRBV5-6 to TRBJ1-3, with 8 bases aligning to TRBD1. V dropped 2 bases and J dropped 1; count of bases not matched to a gene: 14. The CDR3 has 19 amino acids. Germline CDR1 and CDR2: SGHDT and YYEEEE.

The CDR3 region is CASSPGTRGTLYNEQFF. CDR3 nucleotide sequence: TGTGCCAGCAGCCCCGGGACTAGAGGCACCCTTTACAATGAGCAGTTCTTC. This chain uses TRBV14 with TRBJ2-1, with 8 bases aligning to TRBD2. The CDR3 loop spans 17 amino acids. Trimming at V came to 4 bases and at J to 4 bases, leaving 12 bases not matched to a gene. CDR1 SGHDN and CDR2 FVKESK come from the germline V gene.